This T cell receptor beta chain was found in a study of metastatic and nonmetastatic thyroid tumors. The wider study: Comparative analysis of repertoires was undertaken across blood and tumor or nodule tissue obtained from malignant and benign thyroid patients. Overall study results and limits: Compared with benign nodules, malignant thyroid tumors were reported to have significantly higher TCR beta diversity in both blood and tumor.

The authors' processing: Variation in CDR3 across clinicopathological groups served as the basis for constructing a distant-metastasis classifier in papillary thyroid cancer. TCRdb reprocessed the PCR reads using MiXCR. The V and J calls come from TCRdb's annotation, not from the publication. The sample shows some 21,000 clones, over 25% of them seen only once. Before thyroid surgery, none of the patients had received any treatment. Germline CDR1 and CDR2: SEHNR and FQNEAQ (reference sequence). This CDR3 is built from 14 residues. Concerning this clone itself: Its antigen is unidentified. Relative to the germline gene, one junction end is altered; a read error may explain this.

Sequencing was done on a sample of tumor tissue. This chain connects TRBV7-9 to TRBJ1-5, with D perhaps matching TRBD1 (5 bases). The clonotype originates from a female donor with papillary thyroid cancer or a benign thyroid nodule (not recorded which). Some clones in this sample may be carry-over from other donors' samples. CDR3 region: CSSSRQGGFQPQHF. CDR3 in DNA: TGTTCCAGCAGCCGTCAGGGAGGCTTTCAGCCCCAGCATTTT.